The sample holds a few counts of the clone carrying this T cell receptor (beta chain). The antigen is undetermined. Time point of the sample: patch test 3, about 24 weeks after DPC sensitization. As for treatment: therapeutic diphenylcyclopropenone sensitization with weekly scalp DPC. Whole blood, unfractionated, served as the material for total RNA extraction. The source of the sample is a study of human T cells and chemical hapten exposure. Study-wide findings and caveats: Once DPC sensitization occurred, TCRs above 1 in 1000 frequency showed no change.

Germline CDR1 reads DFQATT; CDR2 reads SNEGSKA (reference sequence). This CDR3 contains 15 residues. After removal of 5 bases from V and 3 bases from J, the junction contained 5 bases not matched to a gene. As originally analysed: Sample-level TCR yields exhibited a median of roughly 96,000, with a range of 23,224 to 690,600. TCRdb redid the calling of the RACE reads with MiXCR, one entry per CDR3 protein. Here the V and J calls rest on TCRdb's processing, not on the authors' analysis. The sample carries tens of thousands of distinct CDR3 sequences, 10% to 15% recorded once. V is TRBV20-1 and J is TRBJ2-2; TRBD2 agrees at 11 bases. The sequence was obtained from a woman aged 50 to 60 with alopecia areata. Some clones in this sample may be carry-over from other donors' samples. The sequencing here drew on whole blood, taken in connection with sensitization to the hapten diphenylcyclopropenone (DPC). In nucleotides, the CDR3 is TGCAGTGCTTTAGGGACTAGCGGTTACACCGGGGAGCTGTTTTTT. This translates into CSALGTSGYTGELFF.